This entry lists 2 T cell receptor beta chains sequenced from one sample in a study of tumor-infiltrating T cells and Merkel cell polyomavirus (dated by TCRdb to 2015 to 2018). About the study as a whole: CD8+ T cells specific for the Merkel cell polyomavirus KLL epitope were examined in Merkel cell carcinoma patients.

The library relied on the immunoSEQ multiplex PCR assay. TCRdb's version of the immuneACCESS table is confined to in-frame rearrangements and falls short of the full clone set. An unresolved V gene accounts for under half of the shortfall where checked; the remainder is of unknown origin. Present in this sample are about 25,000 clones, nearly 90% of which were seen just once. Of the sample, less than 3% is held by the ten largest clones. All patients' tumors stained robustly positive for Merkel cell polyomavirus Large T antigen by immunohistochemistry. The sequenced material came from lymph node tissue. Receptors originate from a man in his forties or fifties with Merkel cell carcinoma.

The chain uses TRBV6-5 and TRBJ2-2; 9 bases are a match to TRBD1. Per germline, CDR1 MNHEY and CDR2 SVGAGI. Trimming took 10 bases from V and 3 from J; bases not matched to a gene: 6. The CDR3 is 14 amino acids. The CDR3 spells CATDRGVDTGELFF. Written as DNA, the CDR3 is TGTGCCACCGACAGGGGGGTGGACACCGGGGAGCTGTTTTTT.

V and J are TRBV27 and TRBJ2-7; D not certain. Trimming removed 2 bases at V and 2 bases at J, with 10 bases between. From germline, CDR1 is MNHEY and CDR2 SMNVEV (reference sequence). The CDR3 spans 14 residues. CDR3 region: CASSLKAEAYEQYF. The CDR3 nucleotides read TGTGCCAGCAGTTTAAAAGCAGAGGCCTACGAGCAGTACTTC.